What follows are 27 T cell receptor beta chains derived from one specimen sequenced in a study of OX40 agonist ivuxolimab in advanced cancers. Sequencing was performed with immunoSEQ multiplex PCR; in TCRdb, only in-frame clones are kept and a portion is missing. The sample holds approximately 61,000 clones, 80% to 95% seen once. The specimen comprised CD4+ or CD8+ T cells sorted from blood, sampled in a trial of the OX40 agonist ivuxolimab. Receptors originate from an adult with an advanced solid tumor such as melanoma, head and neck, liver or kidney cancer.

The V call is TRBV18, the J call TRBJ1-2, with TRBD1 matching over 7 bases. The germline CDR1 and CDR2 sequences are KGHSH and LQKENI. CDR3 length: 14 residues. V dropped 2 bases and J dropped 6; count of bases not matched to a gene: 6. CDR3 in amino acids: CASSPDRVSDGYTF. CDR3 DNA sequence: TGTGCCAGCTCACCAGACAGGGTGAGTGATGGCTACACCTTC.

The rearrangement uses TRBV4-1 and TRBJ2-1; D unclear. This CDR3 region has 12 residues. Germline V gene data show CDR1 as MGHRA and CDR2 as YSYEKL. V shed 0 bases and J shed 8 bases, with 5 bases lying between them. This chain's CDR3 is CASSQDYYEQFF. The CDR3 bases are TGCGCCAGCAGCCAAGACTATTATGAGCAGTTCTTC.

By share of the sample, this clone is medium-sized (0.01 to 0.1%). The gene calls are TRBV7-9 and TRBJ1-2, with 8 bases matching TRBD1. CDR3 size: 17 residues. The germline V gene has CDR1 SEHNR and CDR2 FQNEAQ (reference sequence). J lost 5 bases, V lost 4 bases, and 15 bases had no gene match. The CDR3 DNA reads as TGTGCCAGCAGCTCCTCAGGACAGGGAGGCAAGTGGTATGGCTACACCTTC. Amino acid sequence: CASSSSGQGGKWYGYTF.

V is TRBV11-2 and J is TRBJ2-1; 7 nucleotides agree with TRBD2. Germline V gene lookup returns CDR1 SGHAT and CDR2 FQNNGV. Trimming at V came to 7 bases and at J to 0 bases, leaving 3 bases not matched to a gene. The CDR3 extends over 14 amino acids. CDR3 sequence: CASTGTNSYNEQFF. CDR3 coding DNA: TGTGCCAGCACCGGGACTAACTCCTACAATGAGCAGTTCTTC.

The V gene is TRBV6-1, the J gene TRBJ2-2; 8 nucleotides align to TRBD1. Germline CDR1 reads MNHNS; CDR2 reads SASEGT. V lost 6 bases to trimming and J lost 4 bases; unmatched junction nucleotides: 7. The CDR3 runs 15 residues. The CDR3 DNA is TGTGCCAGCAGACCTGGGACAGGAGCCACCGGGGAGCTGTTTTTT. It yields the protein CASRPGTGATGELFF.

The rearrangement links TRBV7-9 to TRBJ2-7; 9 bases map to TRBD1. J lost 2 bases, V lost 8 bases, and 10 bases had no gene match. The germline CDR1 and CDR2 sequences are SEHNR and FQNEAQ (reference sequence). This CDR3 region has 15 residues. The CDR3 here is CASEGDRAPPYEQYF. Here the CDR3 DNA reads TGTGCCAGCGAGGGGGACAGGGCGCCACCCTACGAGCAGTACTTC. The full variable domain, in which reference TRBV7-9 and TRBJ2-7 provide the parts outside the CDR3, is DTGVSQNPRHKITKRGQNVTFRCDPISEHNRLYWYRQTLGQGPEFLTYFQNEAQLEKSRLLSDRFSAERPKGSFSTLEIQRTEQGDSAMYLCASEGDRAPPYEQYFGPGTRLTVT.

This chain joins TRBV27 and TRBJ1-1; TRBD1 aligns across 8 bases. V was clipped by 11 bases and J by 5 bases; unmatched bases: 13. The CDR3 runs 14 residues. Looked up from germline, CDR1 is MNHEY and CDR2 is SMNVEV (reference sequence). Here the CDR3 reads CASRTGIRGTEAFF. The CDR3 DNA reads TGTGCCTCCCGGACAGGGATACGGGGGACTGAAGCTTTCTTT.

This chain joins TRBV2 and TRBJ2-7, with 8 bases that match TRBD1. The CDR3 is 15 amino acids. The V and J ends lost 4 bases and 2 bases, in that order; junction bases with no gene match: 7. CDR1 is SNHLY and CDR2 is FYNNEI in the germline V gene. CDR3 protein: CASSGWTGWAYEQYF. CDR3 DNA sequence: TGTGCCAGCAGTGGTTGGACAGGGTGGGCCTACGAGCAGTACTTC.

V gene TRBV21-1 combines with J gene TRBJ1-6; the listed D gene, TRBD1, was not tested against the DNA. TRBV21-1 is marked as a pseudogene. CDR3 length: 18 amino acids. Here the CDR3 DNA reads TGTGCCAGCAGCGAACTGTTTCGACAGGACCCATATAATTCACCCCTCCACTTT. This codes for CASSELFRQDPYNSPLHF.

The CDR3 DNA reads as TGTGCCAGCAAAGGGTTGACTAATGAAAAACTGTTTTTT. Encoded protein: CASKGLTNEKLFF. J is TRBJ1-4 and V is TRBV2; D ambiguous. The CDR3 length is 13 residues. Trimming removed 7 bases at V and 2 bases at J, with 8 bases between. Germline CDR1 is SNHLY and CDR2 is FYNNEI. The full variable domain, rest sourced from reference TRBV2 and TRBJ1-4, is EPEVTQTPSHQVTQMGQEVILRCVPISNHLYFYWYRQILGQKVEFLVSFYNNEISEKSEIFDDQFSVERPDGSNFTLKIRSTKLEDSAMYFCASKGLTNEKLFFGSGTQLSVL.

Regarding this clone: A much larger clone differs from this one at a single base, so this may be a read error. Different DNA sequences within this sample yield the same CDR3. V gene TRBV11-2 combines with J gene TRBJ1-1; D ambiguous. Trimming stripped 3 bases from V and 1 base from J, with 6 bases between. The CDR3 is made up of 13 amino acids. The germline V gene encodes CDR1 SGHAT and CDR2 FQNNGV. CDR3 nucleotide sequence: TGTGCCAGCAGCTTGTGGGGGAACACTGAAGCTTTCTTT. This translates into CASSLWGNTEAFF.

The J gene is TRBJ2-7, the V gene TRBV5-5; D remains unclear. The CDR3 extends over 13 amino acids. V was shortened by 3 bases and J by 7 bases, with 14 bases between the two germline ends. Germline values: CDR1 SGHKS, CDR2 YYEKEE (reference sequence). CDR3 region: CASSWARIDEQYF. DNA for the CDR3: TGTGCCAGCAGCTGGGCCAGGATTGATGAGCAGTACTTC.

The J gene is TRBJ2-7, the V gene TRBV4-1; D remains ambiguous. Germline CDR1 and CDR2: MGHRA and YSYEKL. This CDR3 spans 15 amino acids. V dropped 0 bases and J dropped 2 bases, with 11 bases sitting between them. CDR3 sequence reads: CASSQDAWGTYEQYF. CDR3 sequence (DNA): TGCGCCAGCAGCCAAGATGCCTGGGGAACCTACGAGCAGTACTTC.

The gene calls are TRBV7-3 and TRBJ1-1; D unresolved. The V end was cut by 1 base, the J end by 5 bases, with 8 bases between. There are 13 residues in the CDR3. CDR1 and CDR2 from the germline V gene are SGHTA and FQGTGA. In nucleotides, the CDR3 is TGTGCCAGCAGCTTAATGGCGGGGACTGAAGCTTTCTTT. Translated: CASSLMAGTEAFF.

The rearrangement joins TRBV5-1 to TRBJ1-2, with D hard to call. CDR1 and CDR2 from the germline V gene are SGHRS and YFSETQ. The CDR3 covers 14 residues. V shed 3 bases and J shed 5 bases, with 14 bases lying between them. The CDR3 region is CASSSWSRRYGYTF. In nucleotides, the CDR3 is TGCGCCAGCAGCTCCTGGAGTCGCCGGTATGGCTACACCTTC.

Worth noting for this clone: The junction departs from the called germline gene at one end, perhaps through a read error. This chain connects TRBV20-1 to TRBJ1-2; TRBD1 is a possible D gene (5 bases). Germline CDR1 and CDR2: DFQATT and SNEGSKA (reference sequence). This CDR3 comprises 11 residues. The CDR3 sequence: CSATLWGTSYF. The CDR3 DNA sequence: TGCAGTGCTACCCTCTGGGGGACCTCGTACTTC.

By share of the sample, this clone is medium-sized (0.01 to 0.1%). The CDR3 DNA is TGTGCCACCTTGAGTCATCCACTGAGCACTGAAGCTTTCTTT. Its protein product is CATLSHPLSTEAFF. This sequence joins TRBV28 and TRBJ1-1; D gene uncertain. This CDR3 is 14 amino acids long. Germline values: CDR1 MDHEN, CDR2 SYDVKM. V shed 10 bases and J shed 4 bases, with 19 bases lying between them.

J is TRBJ2-2 and V is TRBV27; 9 bases line up with TRBD1. The CDR3 is 13 amino acids. With V trimmed by 6 bases and J by 11 bases, 7 bases remained unmatched. Germline CDR1 and CDR2: MNHEY and SMNVEV (reference sequence). Here the CDR3 DNA reads TGTGCCAGCAGCGTTATGACAGGGGGAGAGCTGTTTTTT. Protein product: CASSVMTGGELFF.

This chain connects TRBV10-1 to TRBJ1-2; 7 bases agree with TRBD1. V was pared by 9 bases and J by 5 bases, with 12 bases of the junction left unmatched. The CDR3 is made up of 14 amino acids. Germline assignment: CDR1 WNHNN and CDR2 SYGVQD (reference sequence). CDR3 bases: TGCGCCAGTTCCCCCGGGACAGCAGTTTATGGCTACACCTTC. This translates into CASSPGTAVYGYTF.

V gene TRBV9 combines with J gene TRBJ2-3; TRBD2 might be the D (6 bases). Trimming left V 0 bases short and J 1 base short, with 9 bases between. CDR1 is SGDLS and CDR2 is YYNGEE in the germline V gene. The CDR3 consists of 15 residues. The CDR3 region is CASSVVSGGTDTQYF. CDR3 in DNA: TGTGCCAGCAGCGTAGTTAGCGGAGGCACAGATACGCAGTATTTT.

This chain joins TRBV21-1 and TRBJ2-7; TRBD1, the table's D call, lacks a check against the DNA. TRBV21-1 is a known pseudogene. The CDR3 runs to 20 residues. Written as DNA, the CDR3 is TGTGCCAGCAGCCTAACCCTTAGCCGGGACAGGGGGAACATCTCCTACGAGCAGTACTTC. This translates into CASSLTLSRDRGNISYEQYF.

This clone was recorded a few times. This rearrangement joins TRBV4-1 to TRBJ1-5; D perhaps matches TRBD1 (5 bases). The germline V and J ends were trimmed by 3 bases and 4 bases, with 13 bases remaining between them. This CDR3 spans 15 amino acids. The germline V gene encodes CDR1 MGHRA and CDR2 YSYEKL. The CDR3: CASSHLQGDNQPQHF. In nucleotides, the CDR3 is TGCGCCAGCAGCCACCTTCAGGGAGATAATCAGCCCCAGCATTTT.

This chain joins TRBV13 and TRBJ2-5; 10 nucleotides line up with TRBD2. Trimming removed 4 bases from V and 5 bases from J; junction bases left unmatched: 7. The CDR3 length is 15 residues. Germline CDR1 PRHDT, CDR2 FYEKMQ (reference sequence). The CDR3, as DNA: TGTGCCAGCAGCTCCCGTAGCGGGGGGCAGGAGACCCAGTACTTC. Its translation is CASSSRSGGQETQYF.

This chain links TRBV7-9 with TRBJ2-7; D may be TRBD2 (5 bases). The germline gives CDR1 SEHNR, CDR2 FQNEAQ (reference sequence). The V end lost 2 bases, the J end lost 3 bases, and 17 bases lay between the germline ends. The CDR3 consists of 16 residues. CDR3 in DNA: TGTGCCAGCAGCTTAAGAACTGGAGAGGGCCACTACGAGCAGTACTTC. This gives the protein CASSLRTGEGHYEQYF.

The chain is built from TRBV5-1 and TRBJ1-1; D ambiguous. This CDR3 has 13 residues. The germline gives CDR1 SGHRS, CDR2 YFSETQ. Trimming removed 0 bases from V and 4 bases from J, with 7 bases in between. CDR3 protein: CASSLGQATEAFF. CDR3 nucleotides: TGCGCCAGCAGCTTGGGCCAGGCCACTGAAGCTTTCTTT.

The chain carries TRBV5-5 and TRBJ2-3; TRBD2 agrees at 9 bases. The CDR3 is 15 amino acids. V shed 0 bases and J 6 bases; nucleotides not matched to a gene: 5. Germline V gene data show CDR1 as SGHKS and CDR2 as YYEKEE (reference sequence). In DNA, the CDR3 is TGTGCCAGCAGCTTGGGGGTAGCGGGGGACGATACGCAGTATTTT. Translated, it gives CASSLGVAGDDTQYF.

The V call is TRBV29-1, the J call TRBJ2-7, with 10 bases matching TRBD1. V shed 3 bases and J 5 bases; nucleotides not matched to a gene: 7. This CDR3 has 14 amino acids. Germline CDR1 reads SQVTM; CDR2 reads ANQGSEA. The CDR3 sequence is CSVDPGTGAHEQYF. For the CDR3, the DNA is TGCAGCGTTGATCCCGGGACAGGGGCCCACGAGCAGTACTTC.